This TCR beta chain was identified in a study of shared clonotypes between healthy human individuals. J gave up 7 bases and V 3 bases, and 4 bases lay outside the gene matches. This CDR3 is 14 amino acids long. Germline V CDR1 and CDR2: SGHAT, FQNNGV. Using immunoSEQ multiplex PCR, the repertoire was profiled, and TCRdb retains in-frame clones only, with some absent. The sample contains roughly 2 million clones, nearly 97% of which appear only once. About this clone itself: Its target is unknown.

General study results and limits: Against clonotypes common to all four donors, non-shared ones had lower generation probabilities.

V and J are TRBV11-2 and TRBJ1-4, with 8 bases fitting TRBD1. This sequence originates from a man between 18 and 35 years old in good health. The sample was naive CD4+ T cells sorted from blood. As to subset: CD45RA+ positively selected. The CDR3 loop reads CASSLAGGLEKLFF. CDR3 bases: TGTGCCAGCAGCTTGGCAGGGGGCCTTGAAAAACTGTTTTTT.